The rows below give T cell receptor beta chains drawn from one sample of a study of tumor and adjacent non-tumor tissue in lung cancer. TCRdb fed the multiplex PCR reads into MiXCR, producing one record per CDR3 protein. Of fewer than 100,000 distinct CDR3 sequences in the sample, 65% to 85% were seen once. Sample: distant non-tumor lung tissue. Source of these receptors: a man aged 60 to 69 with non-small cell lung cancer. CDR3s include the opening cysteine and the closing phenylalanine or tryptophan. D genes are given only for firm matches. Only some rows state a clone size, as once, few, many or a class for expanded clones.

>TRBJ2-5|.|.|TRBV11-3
TGTACCATCAGCTTTACCGGGGAAGAGACCCAATACTTC
CTISFTGEETQYF
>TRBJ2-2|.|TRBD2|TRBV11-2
TGTGGCAGCAGCTTAGCTAGCGGGGGGACAAACACCGGGAAGCTGTTTTTT
CGSSLASGGTNTGKLFF
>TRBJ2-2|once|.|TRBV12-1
TGTGCCAGTAGCACAACTCGGCAGAAGAACACCGGGGAGCTGTTTTTT
CASSTTRQKNTGELFF
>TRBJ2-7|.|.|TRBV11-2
TGTGCCAGCAGCTCACACGGAGGGGACGTGGGAATCTACGGGCAGTACTTC
CASSSHGGDVGIYGQYF
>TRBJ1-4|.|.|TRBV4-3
TGCGCCAACAGCCAAGACGGTGAGACTAATGAAAAACTGTTTTTT
CANSQDGETNEKLFF
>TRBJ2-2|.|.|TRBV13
TGCGCCAGCAGCCTGCCGGCCAGGGAGCTGTTTTTT
CASSLPARELFF
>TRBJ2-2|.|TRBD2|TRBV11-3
TGTGCCAGCAGCTCCCGGGGAGCGGGAGGATACATAGCCGAGCTGTTTTTT
CASSSRGAGGYIAELFF
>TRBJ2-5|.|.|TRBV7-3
TGTGCCAGCAGCTTTCGACAGAGTGGCGCGGAGACTCAGTACTTC
CASSFRQSGAETQYF
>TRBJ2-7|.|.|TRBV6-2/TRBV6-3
TGTGCCAGCAGCCAGATACTAGCAGGCTACGAGCAGTACTTC
CASSQILAGYEQYF
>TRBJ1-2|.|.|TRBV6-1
TGTGCCAGCAACCTACTGACAGGCCATAACTATGACTACACCTTC
CASNLLTGHNYDYTF
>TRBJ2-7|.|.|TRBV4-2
TGTGCCAGCAGCCGTAACTCATACGAGCAGTACTTC
CASSRNSYEQYF
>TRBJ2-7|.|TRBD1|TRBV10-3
TGTGCCATCAGTGCAAAGGGACAGGGCAGCTCCTACGAGCAGTACTTC
CAISAKGQGSSYEQYF
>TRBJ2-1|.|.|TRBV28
TGTGCCAGCCATTACCAGTGGGGCCGGGGCAACAATGAGCAGTTCTTC
CASHYQWGRGNNEQFF
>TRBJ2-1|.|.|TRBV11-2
TGTGCCAGCAGCTTAGTTGTACAGGATAATGAGCAGTTCTTC
CASSLVVQDNEQFF
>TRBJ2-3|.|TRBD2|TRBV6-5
TGTGCCAGCAGTTACTCGATCCTCGCGGGGGGACACACAAATACGCAATATTTT
CASSYSILAGGHTNTQYF
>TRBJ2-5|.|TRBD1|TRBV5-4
TGTGACAGCAGCAAAGGGGACAGGGAGCGCCGAGAGACCCAGTACTTC
CDSSKGDRERRETQYF
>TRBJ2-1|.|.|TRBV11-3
TGTGCCAGCAGCGTCCGTGAGCCGAAGTTCTTC
CASSVREPKFF
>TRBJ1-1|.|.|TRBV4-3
TGCGCCAGCAGCCGAGACGTTCAGGACAGTTCGGGCACTGAAGCTTTCTTT
CASSRDVQDSSGTEAFF
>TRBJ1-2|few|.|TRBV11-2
TGTGCCAGCAGCTTAGATGCAGGTACATCTGGCTACACCTTC
CASSLDAGTSGYTF
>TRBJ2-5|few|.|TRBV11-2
TGTGCCAGCGGCAGAGACCCATCTGGGACCCAGTACTTC
CASGRDPSGTQYF
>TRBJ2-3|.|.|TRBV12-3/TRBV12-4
TGTGCCAGCAGGCGGCTAGTTGAAGTTATGCAGTATTTT
CASRRLVEVMQYF
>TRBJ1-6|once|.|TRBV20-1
TGCAGTGCTAGAGGTACGGGACGGTTTAATTCACCCCTCCATTTT
CSARGTGRFNSPLHF
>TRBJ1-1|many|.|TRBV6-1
TGTGCCAGCAGTGTACGGAACAGGGAGAACACTGAAGCTTTCTTT
CASSVRNRENTEAFF
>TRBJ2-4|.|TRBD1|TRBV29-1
TGCAGCGTTGAACACGCGGAGGGGGACAGGGGTGCCAAAAACATTCAGTACTTC
CSVEHAEGDRGAKNIQYF
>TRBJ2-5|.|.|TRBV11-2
TGTGCCAGCAGCTCTACAGCAGATGAGACCGAGTACTTC
CASSSTADETEYF
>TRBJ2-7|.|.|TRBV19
TGTGCCAGTAAGAGTGGATTGGAGCAGTACTTC
CASKSGLEQYF
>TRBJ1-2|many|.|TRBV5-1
TGCGCCAGCAGCTTGGGGATTTCCGACTATGGCTACACCTTC
CASSLGISDYGYTF
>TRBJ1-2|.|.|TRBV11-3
TGTACAAGCAGCCCCCCAGGGACTGGTGGCTACACCTTC
CTSSPPGTGGYTF
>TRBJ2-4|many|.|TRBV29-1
TGCAGCGTTGAACAAAACATTCAGTACTTC
CSVEQNIQYF
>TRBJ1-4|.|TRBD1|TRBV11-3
TGTGCCAGCAGCCCATCGGGACAGGGGGTCACTAATGAAAAACCGTTTTTT
CASSPSGQGVTNEKPFF
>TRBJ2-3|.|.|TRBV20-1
TGCAGTGCTTCGAGGGCAAACACAGATATGCAGTATTTT
CSASRANTDMQYF
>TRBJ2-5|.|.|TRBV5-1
TGCGCCAGCAGCTTGGCCTGGAGCACAGGGCAAGAGACCCGGTACTTC
CASSLAWSTGQETRYF
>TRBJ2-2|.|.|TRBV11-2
TGTGCCAGAAGCGACCCGGGGGGCTGGGGGTTCACCGGGGAGCTGTTTTTT
CARSDPGGWGFTGELFF
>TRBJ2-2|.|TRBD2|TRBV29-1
TGCAGCGTTACCGGAATTAGCGGGTTCACCGGGGAGCTGTTTTTT
CSVTGISGFTGELFF
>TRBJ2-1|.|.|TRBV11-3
TGTGCCAGCAGCATAGTTGTACCCCCTAGCGAGCAGTTCTTC
CASSIVVPPSEQFF
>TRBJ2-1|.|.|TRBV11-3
TGTGGCAGCAGCTTAGATCAACTAGTGGGAGTAGGTAATGAGCAGTTCTTC
CGSSLDQLVGVGNEQFF
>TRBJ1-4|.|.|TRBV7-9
TGTGCCAGCAGCTTAGAAATCCTTCGTGGTGAAAAACTGTTTTTT
CASSLEILRGEKLFF
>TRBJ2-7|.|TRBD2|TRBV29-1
TGCAGCGTCCTAGCGGGATCCTACGAGCAGTACTTC
CSVLAGSYEQYF
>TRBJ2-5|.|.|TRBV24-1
TGTGCCACCAGTGTAAACAGGGACCTTAACGAATTGTACCAAGAGACCCAGTACTTC
CATSVNRDLNELYQETQYF
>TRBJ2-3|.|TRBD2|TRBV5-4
TGTGCCAGCAGTTTGTCTAGCGGGGGGTTCAGCACATATACGCAGTATTTT
CASSLSSGGFSTYTQYF
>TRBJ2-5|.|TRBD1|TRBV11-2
TGTGCAAACAGCTCCACAGGGGAAGATACCCAGAACTTC
CANSSTGEDTQNF
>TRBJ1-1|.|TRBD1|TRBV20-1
TGCAGTGCTTCTACGAACAGGGGGAACACTGAAGCTTTCTTT
CSASTNRGNTEAFF
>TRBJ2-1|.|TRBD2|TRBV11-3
TGTGCCAGCAGCATACACCCCGGGACTAGCGGGGCAAGCTCCTATAATGAGCAGTTCTTC
CASSIHPGTSGASSYNEQFF
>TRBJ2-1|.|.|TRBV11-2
TGTACCAGCAGCTTGGAGGGATACGGTGAGCAGTTCTTC
CTSSLEGYGEQFF
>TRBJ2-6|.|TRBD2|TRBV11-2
TGTGCCAGCAGTCCAATTAGCGGGGGAGCCACAGGGGACAACGTCCTGACTTTC
CASSPISGGATGDNVLTF
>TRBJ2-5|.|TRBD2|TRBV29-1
TGCAGAGTTGAAGCGACTAGCGGGCGCATCCAAGAGACCGAGTACTTC
CRVEATSGRIQETEYF
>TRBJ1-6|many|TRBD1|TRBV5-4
TGTGCCAGCAGCTTGGACACAGGGGTAGGTTCACCCCTCCACTTT
CASSLDTGVGSPLHF
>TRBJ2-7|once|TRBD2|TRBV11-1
TGTGCCAGCAGGACTAGCTGGACGGCAGACGAGCAGTACTTC
CASRTSWTADEQYF
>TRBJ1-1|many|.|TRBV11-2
TGTGCCAGCAGCGAGCTGGGGACTGAAGCTTTCTTT
CASSELGTEAFF
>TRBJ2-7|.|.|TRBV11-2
TGTGCCAGCAGCTTAGGTTCAGGGGCCGGGCATGAGCAGTACTTC
CASSLGSGAGHEQYF
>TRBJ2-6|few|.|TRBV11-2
TGCGCCAGCAGTCCTACCTCTTGGGCCAACGTCCTGACTTTC
CASSPTSWANVLTF
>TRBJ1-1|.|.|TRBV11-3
TGTGTCAGCAGCTTAACGCGGAATCTGTATGCTCGGAACACTGAAGCTTTCTTT
CVSSLTRNLYARNTEAFF
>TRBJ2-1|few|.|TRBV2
TGTGCCAGCAGTGAAATGAGCGTCTACAATGAGCAGTTCTTC
CASSEMSVYNEQFF
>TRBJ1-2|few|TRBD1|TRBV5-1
TGCGCCAGCAGCTTGGCCGGGACAGAGTATGGCTACGCCTTC
CASSLAGTEYGYAF
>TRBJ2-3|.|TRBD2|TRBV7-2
TGTGCCTGCCGACTAGCGGGAGCAGGTGATACGCAGTATTTT
CACRLAGAGDTQYF
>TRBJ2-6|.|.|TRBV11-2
TGTGCTAGCAGTCCTATCTCTAGGGCCGATGTCATGACTTTC
CASSPISRADVMTF
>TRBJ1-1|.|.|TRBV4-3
TGCGCCAGCAGTCAATCGTTCAGGTCGAGCACTGAAGCTTTCTTT
CASSQSFRSSTEAFF
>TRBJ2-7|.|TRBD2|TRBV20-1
TGCAATACAGCTGGGACTAGTGACTACGAGCAGTACTTC
CNTAGTSDYEQYF
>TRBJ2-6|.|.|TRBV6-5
TGTGCCAGCACCCTAGGGGGAGCCAGCTCTGGGGTCAACGTCCTGACTTTC
CASTLGGASSGVNVLTF
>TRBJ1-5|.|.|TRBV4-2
TGTGTCAGCAGTCAAGGGAGTAGCAATCAGCCCCAGCATTTT
CVSSQGSSNQPQHF